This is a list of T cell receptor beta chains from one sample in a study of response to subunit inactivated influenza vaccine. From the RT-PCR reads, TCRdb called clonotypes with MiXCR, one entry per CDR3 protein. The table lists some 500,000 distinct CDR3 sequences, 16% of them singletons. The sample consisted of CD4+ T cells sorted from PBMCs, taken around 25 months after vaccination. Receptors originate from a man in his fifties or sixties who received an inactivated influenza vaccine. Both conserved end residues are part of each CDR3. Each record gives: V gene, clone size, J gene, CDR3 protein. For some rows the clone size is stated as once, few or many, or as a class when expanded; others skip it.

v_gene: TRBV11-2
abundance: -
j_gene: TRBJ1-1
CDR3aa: CASSLAGFSEAFF

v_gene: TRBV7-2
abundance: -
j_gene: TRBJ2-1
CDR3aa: CASSARDRGPVYNEQFF

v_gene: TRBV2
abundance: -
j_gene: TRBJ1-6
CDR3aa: CASRPRTGRDSPLHF

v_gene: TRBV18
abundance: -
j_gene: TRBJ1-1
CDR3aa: CASSPGTGLNTEAFF

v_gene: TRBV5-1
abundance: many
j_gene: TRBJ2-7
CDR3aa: CASSGEQGRSYEQYF

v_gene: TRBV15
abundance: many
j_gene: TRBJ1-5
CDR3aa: CATSRDKGNNQPQHF

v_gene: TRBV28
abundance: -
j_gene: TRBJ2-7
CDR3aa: CASSVTMDRVTYEQYF

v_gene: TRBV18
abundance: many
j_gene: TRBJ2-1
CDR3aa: CASSPQGAGSEFF

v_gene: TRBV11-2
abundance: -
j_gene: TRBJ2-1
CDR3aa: CASSPQGAQVYNEQFF

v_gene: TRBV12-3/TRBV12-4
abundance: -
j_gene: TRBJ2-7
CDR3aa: CASRRHPNSYEQYF

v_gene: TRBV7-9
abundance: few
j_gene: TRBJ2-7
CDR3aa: CASSLGTAEQYF

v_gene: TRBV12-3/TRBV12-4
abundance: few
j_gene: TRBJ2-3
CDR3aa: CASSLRLRGSDTQYF

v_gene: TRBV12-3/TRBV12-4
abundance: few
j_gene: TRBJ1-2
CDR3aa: CASRSGLEGYTF

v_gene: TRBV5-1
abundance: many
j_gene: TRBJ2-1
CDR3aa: CASSLGLAGYNEQFF

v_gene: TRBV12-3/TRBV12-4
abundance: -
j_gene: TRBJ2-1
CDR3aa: CASSPRLAGAPEQFF

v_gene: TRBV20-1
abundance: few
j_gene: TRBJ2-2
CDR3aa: CSASRGRVLNTGELFF

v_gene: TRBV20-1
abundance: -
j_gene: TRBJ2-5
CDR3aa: CSANGPWGETQYF

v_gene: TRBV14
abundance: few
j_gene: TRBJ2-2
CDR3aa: CASTLSGSTGELFF

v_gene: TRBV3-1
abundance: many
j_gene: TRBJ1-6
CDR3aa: CASSQGGQPNSPLHF

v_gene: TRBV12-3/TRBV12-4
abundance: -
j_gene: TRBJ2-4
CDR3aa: CASSLDKTGGERWDIQYF

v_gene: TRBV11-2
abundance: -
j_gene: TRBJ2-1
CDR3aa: CASSQSGRAYNEQFF

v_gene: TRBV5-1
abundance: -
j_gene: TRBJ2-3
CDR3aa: CASSLRTGLAGRRSPDTQYF

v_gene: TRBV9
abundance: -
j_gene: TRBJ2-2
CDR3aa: CASRTGDYTGELFF

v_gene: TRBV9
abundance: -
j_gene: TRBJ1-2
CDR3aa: CASSVGEGSYGYIF

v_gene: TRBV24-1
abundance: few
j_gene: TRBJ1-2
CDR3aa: CATSSAGKGYGYTF

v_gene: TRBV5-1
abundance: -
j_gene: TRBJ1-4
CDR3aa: CASSTPGQATTEKLFF

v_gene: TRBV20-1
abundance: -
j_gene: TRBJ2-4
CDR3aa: CSATGSAEGKNIQYF

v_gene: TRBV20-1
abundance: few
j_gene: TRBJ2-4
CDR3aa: CSAHWTSGRYRNIQYF

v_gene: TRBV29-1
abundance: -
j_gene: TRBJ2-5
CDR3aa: CSGDRDGETQYF

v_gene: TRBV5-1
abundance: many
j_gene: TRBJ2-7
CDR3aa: CASSIGTARAEQYF

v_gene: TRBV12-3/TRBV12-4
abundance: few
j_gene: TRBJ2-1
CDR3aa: CASSPRGVSSYNEQFF